The clone carrying this T cell receptor beta chain was counted once. Only in-frame clones appear in the TCRdb table, and some are missing; sequencing was by immunoSEQ multiplex PCR. The sample carries some 21,000 clones, approximately 84% recorded once. This entry belongs to a study of blood T cell repertoires in COVID-19. The CDR3 sequence is 15 residues long. CDR1 is GTSNPN and CDR2 is SVGIG in the germline V gene (reference sequence). V gave up 1 base and J gave up 0 bases, with 7 bases separating them. The rearrangement uses TRBV30 and TRBJ1-6; no clear D. Sequenced material: peripheral blood. This clonotype was obtained from a middle-aged man with acute or convalescent COVID-19. This CDR3 reads CAWSAKSSYNSPLHF. CDR3 bases: TGTGCCTGGAGTGCCAAGAGCTCCTATAATTCACCCCTCCACTTT.